The source of this T cell receptor beta chain is a study of post-analysis software for immune sequencing data. The overall study: There were relapsing-remitting, secondary progressive and progressive-relapsing multiple sclerosis among the disease courses included.

Regarding this clonotype: Its antigen is as yet unknown. This clone may be a read error of a much larger clone one base away. This likely comes from a read error, as the CDR3 has no conserved phenylalanine or tryptophan at its end.

The CDR3 covers 15 residues. V shed 5 bases and J shed 2 bases, with 15 bases lying between them. Germline CDR1 and CDR2: MNHEY and SVGAGI. Study-level results: Patients carried several TRBV segments more frequently than controls did, and TRBV5-6, TRBV5-1 and TRBV20-1 were among them. For normalized Chao1 diversity, multiple sclerosis patients scored significantly lower than controls did.

Unique molecular identifiers were built into the TCR beta cDNA libraries. TCRdb recomputed calls from the PCR reads with MiXCR, one row per CDR3 protein. The sample lists about 770,000 distinct CDR3 sequences, about half occurring once. This TCR came from a girl aged 5 to 17 with multiple sclerosis. The sequenced sample consisted of blood. The chain couples TRBV6-5 to TRBJ2-5, with TRBD1 as a possible D gene (6 bases). The CDR3 is CASSQRPGVQETQYL. As DNA, the CDR3 is TGTGCCAGCAGTCAACGACCAGGGGTGCAAGAGACCCAGTACTTA.